This TCR beta chain derives from a study of blood T cell repertoires in COVID-19. Libraries were prepared by immunoSEQ multiplex PCR; TCRdb keeps only in-frame clonotypes and omits some of them. The table has roughly 190,000 clones, approximately 94% seen once. Trimming left V 5 bases short and J 7 bases short, with 11 bases between. CDR3 length: 12 amino acids. Germline V gives CDR1 MNHEY, CDR2 SVGAGI. The source of this sequence is a man aged 25-45 years with COVID-19, enrolled during active disease. The chain uses TRBV6-5 and TRBJ1-1; D is unclear. Input material: peripheral blood. CDR3 residues: CASSPAGNEAFF. The CDR3 region has the DNA TGTGCCAGCAGTCCCGCCGGGAATGAAGCTTTCTTT.